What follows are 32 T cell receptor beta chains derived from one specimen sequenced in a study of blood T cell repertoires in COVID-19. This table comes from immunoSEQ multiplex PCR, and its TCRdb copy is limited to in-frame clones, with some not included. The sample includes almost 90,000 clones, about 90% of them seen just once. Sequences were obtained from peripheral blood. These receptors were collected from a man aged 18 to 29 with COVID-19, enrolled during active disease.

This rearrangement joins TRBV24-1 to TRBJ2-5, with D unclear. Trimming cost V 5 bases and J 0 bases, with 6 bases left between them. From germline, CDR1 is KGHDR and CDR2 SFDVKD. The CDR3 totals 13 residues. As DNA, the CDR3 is TGTGCCACCAGTGGACACAACCAAGAGACCCAGTACTTC. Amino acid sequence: CATSGHNQETQYF.

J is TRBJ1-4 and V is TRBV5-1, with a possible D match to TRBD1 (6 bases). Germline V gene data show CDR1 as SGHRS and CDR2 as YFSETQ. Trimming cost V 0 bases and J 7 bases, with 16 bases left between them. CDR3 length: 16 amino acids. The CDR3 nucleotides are TGCGCCAGCAGCTTGGCTGGGGCAGGGGAAATTGAAAAACTGTTTTTT. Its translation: CASSLAGAGEIEKLFF.

DNA of the CDR3: TGTGCCAGCAGGACATACGGCACAGATACGCAGTATTTT. This codes for CASRTYGTDTQYF. The chain links TRBV6-5 to TRBJ2-3; D remains ambiguous. The V and J ends lost 6 bases and 1 base respectively, with 8 bases between them. The CDR3 extends over 13 amino acids. Germline V lookup: CDR1 MNHEY, CDR2 SVGAGI.

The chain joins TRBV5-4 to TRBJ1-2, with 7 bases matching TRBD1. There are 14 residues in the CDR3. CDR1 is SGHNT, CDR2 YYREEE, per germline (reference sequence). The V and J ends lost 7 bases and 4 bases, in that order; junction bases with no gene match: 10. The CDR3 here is CASGSTGAGYGYTF. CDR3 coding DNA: TGTGCCAGCGGCTCAACAGGGGCTGGCTATGGCTACACCTTC.

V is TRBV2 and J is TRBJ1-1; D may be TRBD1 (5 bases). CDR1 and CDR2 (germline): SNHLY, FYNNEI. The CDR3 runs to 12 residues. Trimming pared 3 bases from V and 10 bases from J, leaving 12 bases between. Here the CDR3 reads CASSEDGGSAFF. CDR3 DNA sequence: TGTGCCAGCAGTGAGGACGGGGGTTCAGCTTTCTTT. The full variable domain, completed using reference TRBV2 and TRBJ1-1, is EPEVTQTPSHQVTQMGQEVILRCVPISNHLYFYWYRQILGQKVEFLVSFYNNEISEKSEIFDDQFSVERPDGSNFTLKIRSTKLEDSAMYFCASSEDGGSAFFGQGTRLTVV.

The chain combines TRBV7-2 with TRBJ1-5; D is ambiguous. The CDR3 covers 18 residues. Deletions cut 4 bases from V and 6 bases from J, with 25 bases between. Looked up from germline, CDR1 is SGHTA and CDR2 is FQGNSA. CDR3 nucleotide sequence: TGTGCCAGCAGCTCGAATCCCCTTACTACTCGGCGGGGTCAGCCCCAGCATTTT. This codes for CASSSNPLTTRRGQPQHF.

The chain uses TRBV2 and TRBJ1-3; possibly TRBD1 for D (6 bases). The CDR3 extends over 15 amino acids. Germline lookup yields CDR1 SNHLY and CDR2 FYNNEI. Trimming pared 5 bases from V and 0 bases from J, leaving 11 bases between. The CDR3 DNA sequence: TGTGCCAGCAGTCTCGACAGGTTCTCTGGAAACACCATATATTTT. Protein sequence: CASSLDRFSGNTIYF.

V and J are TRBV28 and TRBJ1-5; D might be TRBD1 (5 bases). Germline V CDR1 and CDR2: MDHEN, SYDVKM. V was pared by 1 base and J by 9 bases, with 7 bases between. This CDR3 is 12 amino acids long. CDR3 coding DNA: TGTGCCAGCAGTTTATCGGGGGGGCCCCAGCATTTT. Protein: CASSLSGGPQHF.

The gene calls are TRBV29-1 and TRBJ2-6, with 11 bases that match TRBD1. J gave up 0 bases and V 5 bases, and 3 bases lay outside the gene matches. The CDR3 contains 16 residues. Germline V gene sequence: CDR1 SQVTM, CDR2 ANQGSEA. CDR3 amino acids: CSVPGTGGSGANVLTF. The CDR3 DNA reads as TGCAGCGTTCCCGGGACAGGGGGCTCTGGGGCCAACGTCCTGACTTTC.

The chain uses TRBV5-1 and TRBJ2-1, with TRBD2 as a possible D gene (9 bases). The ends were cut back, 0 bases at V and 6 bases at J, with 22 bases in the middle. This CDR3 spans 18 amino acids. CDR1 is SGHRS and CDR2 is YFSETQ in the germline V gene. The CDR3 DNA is TGCGCCAGCAGCTTGGGACAGGGGATAGCGGGAGCCGGCAATGAGCAGTTCTTC. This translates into CASSLGQGIAGAGNEQFF.

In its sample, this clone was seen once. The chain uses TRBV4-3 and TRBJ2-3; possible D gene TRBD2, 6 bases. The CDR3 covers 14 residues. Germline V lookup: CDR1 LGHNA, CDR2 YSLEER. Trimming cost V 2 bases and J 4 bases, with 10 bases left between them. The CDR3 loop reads CASSQFRESDTQYF. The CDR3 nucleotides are TGCGCCAGCAGCCAATTCCGGGAGTCAGATACGCAGTATTTT.

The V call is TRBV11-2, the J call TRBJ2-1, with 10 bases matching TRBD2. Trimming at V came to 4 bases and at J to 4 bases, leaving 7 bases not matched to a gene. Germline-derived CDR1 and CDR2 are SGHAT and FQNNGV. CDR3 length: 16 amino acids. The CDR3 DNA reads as TGTGCCAGCAGCTCCCTAGCGGGAGTCCGTTACAATGAGCAGTTCTTC. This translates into CASSSLAGVRYNEQFF. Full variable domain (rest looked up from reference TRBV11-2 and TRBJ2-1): EAGVAQSPRYKIIEKRQSVAFWCNPISGHATLYWYQQILGQGPKLLIQFQNNGVVDDSQLPKDRFSAERLKGVDSTLKIQPAKLEDSAVYLCASSSLAGVRYNEQFFGPGTRLTVL.

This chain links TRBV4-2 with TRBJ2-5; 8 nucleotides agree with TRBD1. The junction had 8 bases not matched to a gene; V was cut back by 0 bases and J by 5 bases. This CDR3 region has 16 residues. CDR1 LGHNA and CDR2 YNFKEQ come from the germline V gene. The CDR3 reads CASSQDDAGGEETQYF. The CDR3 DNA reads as TGTGCCAGCAGCCAAGATGATGCAGGGGGCGAGGAGACCCAGTACTTC.

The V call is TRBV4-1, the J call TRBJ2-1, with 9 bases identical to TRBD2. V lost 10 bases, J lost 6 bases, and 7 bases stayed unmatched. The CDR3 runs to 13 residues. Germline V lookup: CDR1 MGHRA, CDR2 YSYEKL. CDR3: CATGTSLANEQFF. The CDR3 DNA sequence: TGCGCCACTGGGACTAGCCTGGCCAATGAGCAGTTCTTC.

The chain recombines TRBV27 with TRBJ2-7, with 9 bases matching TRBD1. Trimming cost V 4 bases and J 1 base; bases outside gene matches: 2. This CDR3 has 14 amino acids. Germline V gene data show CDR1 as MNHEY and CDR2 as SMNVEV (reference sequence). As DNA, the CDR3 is TGTGCCAGCAGTTGGGACAGGGCTTCCTACGAGCAGTACTTC. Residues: CASSWDRASYEQYF.

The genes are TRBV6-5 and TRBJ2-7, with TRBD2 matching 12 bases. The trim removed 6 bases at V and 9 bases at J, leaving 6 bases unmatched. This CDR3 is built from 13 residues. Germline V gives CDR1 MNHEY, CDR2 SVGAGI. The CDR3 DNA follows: TGTGCCAGCAGGGCGACTAGCGGGAGTTGGCAGTACTTC. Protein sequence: CASRATSGSWQYF.

The chain's CDR3 is CASSTTGVETQYF. The CDR3 region has the DNA TGTGCCAGCAGCACAACAGGGGTAGAGACCCAGTACTTC. The chain joins TRBV28 to TRBJ2-5; 7 bases align to TRBD1. Trimming cost V 6 bases and J 4 bases; bases outside gene matches: 5. CDR1 and CDR2 (germline): MDHEN, SYDVKM. The CDR3 totals 13 residues.

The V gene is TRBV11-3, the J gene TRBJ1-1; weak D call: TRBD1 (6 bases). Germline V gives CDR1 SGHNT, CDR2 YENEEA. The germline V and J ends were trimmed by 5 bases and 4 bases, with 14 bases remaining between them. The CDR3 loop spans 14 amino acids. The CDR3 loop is CASSLRGGFTEAFF. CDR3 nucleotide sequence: TGTGCCAGCAGCCTCAGGGGAGGGTTCACTGAAGCTTTCTTT.

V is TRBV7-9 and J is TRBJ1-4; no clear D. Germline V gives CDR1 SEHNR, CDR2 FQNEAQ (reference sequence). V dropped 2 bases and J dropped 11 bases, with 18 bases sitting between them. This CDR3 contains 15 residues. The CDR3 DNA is TGTGCCAGCAGCTTATTTCGGACGGACTACGGGAAACTGTTTTTT. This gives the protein CASSLFRTDYGKLFF. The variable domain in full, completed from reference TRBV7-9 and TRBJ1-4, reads DTGVSQNPRHKITKRGQNVTFRCDPISEHNRLYWYRQTLGQGPEFLTYFQNEAQLEKSRLLSDRFSAERPKGSFSTLEIQRTEQGDSAMYLCASSLFRTDYGKLFFGSGTQLSVL.

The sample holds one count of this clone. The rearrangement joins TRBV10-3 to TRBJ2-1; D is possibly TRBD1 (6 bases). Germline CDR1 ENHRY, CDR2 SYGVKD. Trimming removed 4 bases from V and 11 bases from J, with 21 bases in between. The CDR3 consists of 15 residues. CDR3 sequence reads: CAISAETPPGEKQFF. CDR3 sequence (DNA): TGTGCCATCAGTGCCGAAACTCCGCCAGGGGAAAAGCAGTTCTTC.

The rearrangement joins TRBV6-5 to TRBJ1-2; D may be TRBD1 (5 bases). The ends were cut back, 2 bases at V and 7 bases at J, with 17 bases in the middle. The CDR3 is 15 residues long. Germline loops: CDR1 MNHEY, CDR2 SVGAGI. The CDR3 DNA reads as TGTGCCAGCAGTTACCAAGGCAGGGTCGATTCTGGCTACACCTTC. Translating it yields CASSYQGRVDSGYTF.

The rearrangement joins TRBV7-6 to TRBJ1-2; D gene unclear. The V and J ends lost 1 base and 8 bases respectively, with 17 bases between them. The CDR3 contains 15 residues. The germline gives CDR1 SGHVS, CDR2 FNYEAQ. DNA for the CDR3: TGTGCCAGCAGCTTAGGGCAGCGCGGTATGGAAGGCTACACCTTC. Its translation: CASSLGQRGMEGYTF.

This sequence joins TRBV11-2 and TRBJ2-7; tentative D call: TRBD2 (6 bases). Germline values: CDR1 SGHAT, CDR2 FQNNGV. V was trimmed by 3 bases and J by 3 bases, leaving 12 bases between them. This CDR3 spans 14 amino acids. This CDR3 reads CASSFTGGFYEQYF. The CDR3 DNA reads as TGTGCCAGCAGCTTTACCGGGGGTTTCTACGAGCAGTACTTC.

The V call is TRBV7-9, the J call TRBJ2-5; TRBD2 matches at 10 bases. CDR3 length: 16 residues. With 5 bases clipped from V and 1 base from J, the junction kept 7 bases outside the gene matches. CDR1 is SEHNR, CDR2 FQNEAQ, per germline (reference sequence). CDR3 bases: TGTGCCAGCAGCCCCGGACTAGCGGCCCTCCAAGAGACCCAGTACTTC. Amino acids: CASSPGLAALQETQYF.

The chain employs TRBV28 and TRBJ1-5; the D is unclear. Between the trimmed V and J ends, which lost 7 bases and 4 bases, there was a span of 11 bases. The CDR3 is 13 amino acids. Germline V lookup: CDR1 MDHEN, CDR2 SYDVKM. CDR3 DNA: TGTGCCAGCAAGAGGGCTCTTAATCAGCCCCAGCATTTT. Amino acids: CASKRALNQPQHF. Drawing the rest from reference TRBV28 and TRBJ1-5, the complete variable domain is DVKVTQSSRYLVKRTGEKVFLECVQDMDHENMFWYRQDPGLGLRLIYFSYDVKMKEKGDIPEGYSVSREKKERFSLILESASTNQTSMYLCASKRALNQPQHFGDGTRLSIL.

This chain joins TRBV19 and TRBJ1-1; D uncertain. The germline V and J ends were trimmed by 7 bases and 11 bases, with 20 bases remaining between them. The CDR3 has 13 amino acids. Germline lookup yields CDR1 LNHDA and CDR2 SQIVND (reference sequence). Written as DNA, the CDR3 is TGTGCCAGTACCTCTTTAGGAGGAATTCGGGCTTTCTTT. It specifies CASTSLGGIRAFF.

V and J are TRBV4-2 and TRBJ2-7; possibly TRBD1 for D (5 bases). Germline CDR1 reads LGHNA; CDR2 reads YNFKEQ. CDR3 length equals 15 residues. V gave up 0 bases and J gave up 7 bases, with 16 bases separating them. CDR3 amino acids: CASSQEQGLRNEQYF. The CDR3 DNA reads TGTGCCAGCAGCCAAGAGCAGGGTCTCAGGAATGAGCAGTACTTC.

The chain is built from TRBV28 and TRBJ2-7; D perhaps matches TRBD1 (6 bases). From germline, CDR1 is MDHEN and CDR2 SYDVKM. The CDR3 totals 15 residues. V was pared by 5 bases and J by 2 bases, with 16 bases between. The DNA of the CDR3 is TGTGCCAGCAGTCCAGACAGGTCTCGCCCCTACGAGCAGTACTTC. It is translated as CASSPDRSRPYEQYF.

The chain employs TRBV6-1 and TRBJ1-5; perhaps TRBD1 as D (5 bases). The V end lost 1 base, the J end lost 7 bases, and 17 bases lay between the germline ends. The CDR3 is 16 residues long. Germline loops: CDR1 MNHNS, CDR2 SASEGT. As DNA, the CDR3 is TGTGCCAGCAGTGAAGTTGGGGCCGCCCCGGGCCAGCCCCAGCATTTT. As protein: CASSEVGAAPGQPQHF.

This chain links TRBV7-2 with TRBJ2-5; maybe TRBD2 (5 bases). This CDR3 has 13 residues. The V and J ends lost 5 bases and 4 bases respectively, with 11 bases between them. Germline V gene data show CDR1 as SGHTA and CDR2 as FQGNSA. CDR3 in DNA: TGTGCCAGCAGCCGCGGACGGGGAGAGACCCAGTACTTC. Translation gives CASSRGRGETQYF. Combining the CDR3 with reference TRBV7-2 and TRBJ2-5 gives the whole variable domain GAGVSQSPSNKVTEKGKDVELRCDPISGHTALYWYRQSLGQGLEFLIYFQGNSAPDKSGLPSDRFSAERTGGSVSTLTIQRTQQEDSAVYLCASSRGRGETQYFGPGTRLLVL.

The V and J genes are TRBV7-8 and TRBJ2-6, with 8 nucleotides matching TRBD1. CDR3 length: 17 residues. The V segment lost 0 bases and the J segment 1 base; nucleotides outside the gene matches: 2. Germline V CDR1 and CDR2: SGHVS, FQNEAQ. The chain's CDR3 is CASSLARTGSGANVLTF. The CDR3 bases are TGTGCCAGCAGCTTAGCGAGGACAGGGTCTGGGGCCAACGTCCTGACTTTC.

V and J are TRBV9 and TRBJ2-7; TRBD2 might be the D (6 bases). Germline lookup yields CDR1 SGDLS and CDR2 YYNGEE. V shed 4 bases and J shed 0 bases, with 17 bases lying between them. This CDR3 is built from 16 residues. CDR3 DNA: TGTGCCAGCAGCTCCTTCGGGGGAGGTAGCTCCTACGAGCAGTACTTC. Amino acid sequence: CASSSFGGGSSYEQYF.